The 5 T cell receptor beta chains listed next were all sequenced from one sample in a study of beta chain features in type 1 diabetes. Isolated RNA was reverse transcribed in full, so expressed TCRB transcripts were sequenced. The assay was immunoSEQ multiplex PCR, and TCRdb's table has in-frame clones only and misses some. The data contain under 200,000 clones, approximately 8.1% of them singletons. The sample consisted of central memory CD4+ T cells from blood. These receptor sequences come from a man aged 18-30 years in good health.

This clone appeared many times. The rearrangement uses TRBV28 and TRBJ1-2; 9 bases are a match to TRBD1. Germline lookup yields CDR1 MDHEN and CDR2 SYDVKM. The CDR3 has 15 residues. Trimming cost V 4 bases and J 7 bases; bases outside gene matches: 10. The CDR3 DNA follows: TGTGCCAGCAGTTCCTCGGGACAGGGAATGGGTGGCTACACCTTC. Translation: CASSSSGQGMGGYTF.

This chain uses TRBV19 with TRBJ1-4; a weak D match, TRBD1 (6 bases). V was shortened by 7 bases and J by 8 bases, with 20 bases between the two germline ends. From germline, CDR1 is LNHDA and CDR2 SQIVND (reference sequence). The CDR3 totals 15 residues. CDR3 in amino acids: CASTWDSIRGEKLFF. The CDR3 DNA sequence: TGTGCCAGTACCTGGGATTCGATAAGGGGGGAAAAACTGTTTTTT. Full variable domain (remainder filled in from reference TRBV19 and TRBJ1-4): DGGITQSPKYLFRKEGQNVTLSCEQNLNHDAMYWYRQDPGQGLRLIYYSQIVNDFQKGDIAEGYSVSREKKESFPLTVTSAQKNPTAFYLCASTWDSIRGEKLFFGSGTQLSVL.

This clone has more than one count but fewer than ten. The rearrangement uses TRBV7-9 and TRBJ1-1; D is uncertain. This CDR3 contains 14 residues. V was cut by 1 base and J by 7 bases, with 13 bases left in between. CDR1 and CDR2 (germline): SEHNR, FQNEAQ (reference sequence). The CDR3 DNA sequence: TGTGCCAGCAGCTTAGGTCTCCGTCCCAGTGAAGCTTTCTTT. Encoded protein: CASSLGLRPSEAFF.

This clone was seen only a few times. The chain has TRBV5-4 and TRBJ2-1; D is ambiguous. The CDR3 is 12 residues long. V lost 4 bases to trimming and J lost 7 bases, with 9 bases between them. CDR1 SGHNT and CDR2 YYREEE come from the germline V gene (reference sequence). CDR3 DNA: TGTGCCAGCAGCCAGATACTAAATGAGCAGTTCTTC. Translation gives CASSQILNEQFF.

This clone came up a few times. The genes are TRBV4-2 and TRBJ2-5; D perhaps matches TRBD2 (6 bases). Germline loops: CDR1 LGHNA, CDR2 YNFKEQ. V lost 5 bases and J lost 2, with 18 bases in between. The CDR3 is 16 residues long. CDR3 region: CASSLGGGARQETQYF. CDR3 nucleotides: TGTGCCAGCAGCTTGGGAGGAGGGGCAAGGCAAGAGACCCAGTACTTC.